This note documents a single T cell receptor beta chain sequence. CDR1 is KGHSH and CDR2 is LQKENI in the germline V gene. The V end was cut by 3 bases, the J end by 4 bases, with 12 bases between. The CDR3 has 14 residues. The sample originates from a study of control samples from healthy donors and cancer patients. TCRdb's copy holds only in-frame clones and misses some; the assay was immunoSEQ multiplex PCR. The sample has approximately 70,000 clones, around nine tenths seen once. This TCR came from a man in his 60s with colorectal cancer. Sequenced: PBMCs. The chain carries TRBV18 and TRBJ1-2; D is perhaps TRBD1 (5 bases). CDR3 DNA sequence: TGTGCCAGCTCACCCTTGGAGGGGACCTATGGCTACACCTTC. It encodes CASSPLEGTYGYTF. The full variable domain, its missing parts supplied by reference TRBV18 and TRBJ1-2, is NAGVMQNPRHLVRRRGQEARLRCSPMKGHSHVYWYRQLPEEGLKFMVYLQKENIIDESGMPKERFSAEFPKEGPSILRIQQVVRGDSAAYFCASSPLEGTYGYTFGSGTRLTVV.